This T cell receptor (beta chain) was recovered during a study of early T cells in non-severe SARS-CoV-2 infection (dated by TCRdb to the early 2020s). About the investigation overall: Because TCR sequencing was done on bulk RNA from unsorted whole blood, the alpha and beta chains could not be paired. The full study reports these points: VDJdb matching was skewed toward anti-spike CD8 responses, so virus-specific expansions were likely underestimated and private and CD4 specificities were missed.

Receptor libraries were prepared by 5' RACE. The sequencing machine was a NextSeq 500. The TCR library protocol attached unique molecular identifiers to individual cDNA molecules to correct for sequencing error and PCR bias. Both TCR alpha and beta chains were sequenced, and tight co-correlation was observed between alpha and beta sequence abundances in each sample. The published analysis was carried out like this. Decombinator V4 was used to annotate TCR sequences for V gene, J gene and CDR3. Expanded TCRs were defined as changing significantly between any two time points under a Poisson model with p below 0.0001. TCR abundances were normalised to the total number of TCRs sequenced per sample and expressed as counts per million. MAIT TCRs were defined by TRAV1-2 paired with TRAJ12, TRAJ20 or TRAJ33, and iNKT TCRs by TRAV10 paired with TRAJ18. VDJdb, accessed on 1 November 2021, was searched for TCRs annotated for CMV, EBV and SARS-CoV-2, and TCRs annotated for more than one antigen were excluded. TCRdb's own reprocessing of the public reads used fastp at Q25 and MiXCR and kept productive beta chains. Under each unique CDR3 protein, matching rows form one entry showing the most common genes and DNA. TCRdb, rather than the study authors, made the V and J calls. The sample records roughly 53,000 distinct CDR3 sequences, approximately 12% of which are singletons. Together, the top ten hold around 2.6% of the sample.

The junction shows trimming of 3 bases on V and 0 bases on J, plus 12 bases between the germline ends. CDR1 and CDR2 (SGHVS, FNYEAQ) derive from the germline V gene. The cysteine opens and the phenylalanine closes a CDR3 of 16 amino acids. Only CDR3 DNA is held: 48 bases, read in frame from base 1. A case-control design nested within a healthcare worker cohort in London, UK, was used, with weekly nasopharyngeal swab PCR tests and blood sampling performed. Healthcare workers were recruited between 23 and 31 March 2020, during the week of the UK lockdown, and were followed weekly for up to roughly 15 weeks. This clonotype was counted a few times. Its antigen specificity is not known. Base qualities are not recorded, but no much larger clone differs from it by a single base.

The clonotype was recovered from an adult who was a healthcare worker with PCR-confirmed SARS-CoV-2 infection or an uninfected control (not recorded which). The sequence is built from TRBV7-6 and TRBJ1-3; possibly the D gene is TRBD1, per 6 matching bases. Specimen: whole blood, collected at baseline. Here the CDR3 is given as CASSLGHSLSGNTIYF. The DNA sequence follows: TGTGCCAGCAGCTTGGGACATTCGCTCTCTGGAAACACCATATATTTT.